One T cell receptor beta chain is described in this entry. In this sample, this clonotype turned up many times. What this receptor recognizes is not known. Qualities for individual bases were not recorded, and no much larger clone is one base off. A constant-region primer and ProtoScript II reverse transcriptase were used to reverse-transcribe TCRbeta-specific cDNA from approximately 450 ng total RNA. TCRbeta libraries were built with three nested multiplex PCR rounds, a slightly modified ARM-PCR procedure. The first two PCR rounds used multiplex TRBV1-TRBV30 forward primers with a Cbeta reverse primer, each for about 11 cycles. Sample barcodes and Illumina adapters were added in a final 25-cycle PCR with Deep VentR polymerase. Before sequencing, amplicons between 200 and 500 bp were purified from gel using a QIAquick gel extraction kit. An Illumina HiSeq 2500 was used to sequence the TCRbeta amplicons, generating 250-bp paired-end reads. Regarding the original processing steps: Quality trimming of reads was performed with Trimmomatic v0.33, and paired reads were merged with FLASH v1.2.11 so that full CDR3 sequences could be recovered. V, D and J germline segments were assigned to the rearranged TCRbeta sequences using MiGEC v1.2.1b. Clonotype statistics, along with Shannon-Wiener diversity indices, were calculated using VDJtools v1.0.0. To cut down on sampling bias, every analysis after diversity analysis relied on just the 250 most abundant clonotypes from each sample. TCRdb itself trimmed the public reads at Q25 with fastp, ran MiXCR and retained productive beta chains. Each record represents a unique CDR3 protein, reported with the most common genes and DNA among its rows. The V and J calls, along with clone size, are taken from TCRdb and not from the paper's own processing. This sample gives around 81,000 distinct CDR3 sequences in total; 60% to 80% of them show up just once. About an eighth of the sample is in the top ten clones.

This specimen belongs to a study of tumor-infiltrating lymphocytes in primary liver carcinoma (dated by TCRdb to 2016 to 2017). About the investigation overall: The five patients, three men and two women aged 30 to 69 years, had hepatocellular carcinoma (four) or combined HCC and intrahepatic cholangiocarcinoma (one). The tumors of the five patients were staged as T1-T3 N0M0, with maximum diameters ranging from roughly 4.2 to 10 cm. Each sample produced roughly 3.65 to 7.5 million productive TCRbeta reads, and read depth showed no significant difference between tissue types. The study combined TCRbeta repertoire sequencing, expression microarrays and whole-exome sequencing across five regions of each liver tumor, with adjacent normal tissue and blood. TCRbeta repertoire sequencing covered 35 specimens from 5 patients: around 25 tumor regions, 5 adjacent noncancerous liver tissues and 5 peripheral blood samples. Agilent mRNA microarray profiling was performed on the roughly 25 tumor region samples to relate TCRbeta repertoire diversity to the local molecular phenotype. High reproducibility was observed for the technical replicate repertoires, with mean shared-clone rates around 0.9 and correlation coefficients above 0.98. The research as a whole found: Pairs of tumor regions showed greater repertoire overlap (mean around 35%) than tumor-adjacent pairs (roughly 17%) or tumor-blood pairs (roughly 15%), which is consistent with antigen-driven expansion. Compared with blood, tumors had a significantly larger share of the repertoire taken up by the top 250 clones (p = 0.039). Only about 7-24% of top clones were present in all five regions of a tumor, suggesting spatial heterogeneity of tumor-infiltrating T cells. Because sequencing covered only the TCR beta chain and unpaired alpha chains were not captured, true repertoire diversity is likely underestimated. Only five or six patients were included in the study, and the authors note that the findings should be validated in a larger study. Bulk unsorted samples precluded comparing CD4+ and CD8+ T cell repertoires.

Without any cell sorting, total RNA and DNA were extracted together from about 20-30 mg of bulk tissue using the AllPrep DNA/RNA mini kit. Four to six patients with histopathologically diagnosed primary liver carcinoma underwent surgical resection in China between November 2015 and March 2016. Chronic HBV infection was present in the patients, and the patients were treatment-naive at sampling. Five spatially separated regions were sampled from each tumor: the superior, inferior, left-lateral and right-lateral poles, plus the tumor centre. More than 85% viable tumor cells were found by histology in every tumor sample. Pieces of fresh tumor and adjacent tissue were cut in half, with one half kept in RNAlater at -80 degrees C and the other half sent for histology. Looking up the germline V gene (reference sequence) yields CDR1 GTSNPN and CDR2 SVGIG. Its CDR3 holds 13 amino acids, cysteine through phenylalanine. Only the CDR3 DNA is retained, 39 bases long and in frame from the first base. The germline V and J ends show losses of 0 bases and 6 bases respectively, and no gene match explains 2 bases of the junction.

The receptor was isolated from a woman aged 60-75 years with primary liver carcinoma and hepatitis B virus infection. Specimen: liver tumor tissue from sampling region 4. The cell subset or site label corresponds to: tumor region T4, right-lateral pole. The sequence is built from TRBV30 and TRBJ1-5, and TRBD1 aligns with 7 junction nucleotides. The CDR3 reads CAWSVQGSQPQHF. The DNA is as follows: TGTGCCTGGAGTGTACAGGGGTCTCAGCCCCAGCATTTT.